By share of the sample, the clone carrying this TCR beta chain is medium-sized. These data are taken from a study of HIV-infected children after antiretroviral therapy interruption. As for the study in general: Median age was about 10 years (interruption) and approximately 8 years (continuous).

The treatment here: PENTA 11 planned treatment interruption arm or continuous ART arm. Sorting from thawed PBMCs isolated naive CD4+ CD45RA+ CD45RO- T cells. RNA-based 3' RACE libraries used unique molecular identifiers. One entry per CDR3 protein, called by TCRdb with MiXCR from the 3' RACE reads. The sample carries approximately 95,000 distinct CDR3 sequences, about 7% recorded once. Trimming pared 1 base from V and 0 bases from J, leaving 18 bases between. The CDR3 covers 18 residues. Germline CDR1 and CDR2: MGHRA and YSYEKL. The TCR sequence derives from a pool of human donors with HIV. The material was CD45RA+ CD4+ T cells from PBMCs, pooled from several time points, obtained from a donor given antiretroviral therapy, either interrupted or continuous. Sample subset: naive CD4+ CD45RA+ CD45RO- T cells. This sequence joins TRBV4-1 and TRBJ1-1; D remains ambiguous. CDR3 in amino acids: CASSQGSLSRPLNTEAFF. DNA of the CDR3: TGCGCCAGCAGCCAAGGCTCCTTATCCAGGCCTTTGAACACTGAAGCTTTCTTT.